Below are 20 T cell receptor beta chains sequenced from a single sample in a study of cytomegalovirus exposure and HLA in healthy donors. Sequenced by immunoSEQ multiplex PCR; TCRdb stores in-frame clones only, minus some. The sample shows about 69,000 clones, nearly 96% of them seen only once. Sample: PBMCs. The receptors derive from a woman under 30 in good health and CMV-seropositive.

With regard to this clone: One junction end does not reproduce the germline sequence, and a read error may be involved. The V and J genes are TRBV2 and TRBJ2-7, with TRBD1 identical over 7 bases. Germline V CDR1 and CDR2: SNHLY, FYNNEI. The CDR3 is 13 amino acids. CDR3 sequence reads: CASREDRAYEQYF. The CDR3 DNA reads TGTGCCAGCAGGGAAGACAGGGCTTACGAGCAGTACTTC.

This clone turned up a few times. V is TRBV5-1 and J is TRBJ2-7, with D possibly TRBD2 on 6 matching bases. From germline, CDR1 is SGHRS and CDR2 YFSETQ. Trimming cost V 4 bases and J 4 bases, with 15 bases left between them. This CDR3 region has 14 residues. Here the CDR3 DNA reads TGCGCCAGCAGCCACGGGAGCGGACAATACGAGCAGTACTTC. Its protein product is CASSHGSGQYEQYF.

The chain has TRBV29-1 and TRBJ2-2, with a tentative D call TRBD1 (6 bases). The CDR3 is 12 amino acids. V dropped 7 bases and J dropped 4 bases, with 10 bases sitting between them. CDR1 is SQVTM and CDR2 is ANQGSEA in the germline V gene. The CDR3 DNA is TGCAGCGCCGGGACACCCACCGGGGAGCTGTTTTTT. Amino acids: CSAGTPTGELFF.

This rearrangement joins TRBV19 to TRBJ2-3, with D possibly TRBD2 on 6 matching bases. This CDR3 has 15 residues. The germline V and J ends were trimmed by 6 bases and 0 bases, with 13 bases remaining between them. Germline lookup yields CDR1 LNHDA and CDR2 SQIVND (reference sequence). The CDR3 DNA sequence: TGTGCCAGTAGAAAATGGGGGACTAGCACAGATACGCAGTATTTT. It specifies CASRKWGTSTDTQYF.

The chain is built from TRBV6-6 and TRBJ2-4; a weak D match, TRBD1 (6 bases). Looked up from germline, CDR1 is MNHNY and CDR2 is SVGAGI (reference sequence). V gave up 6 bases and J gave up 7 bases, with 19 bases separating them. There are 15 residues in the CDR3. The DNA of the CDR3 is TGTGCCAGCAGCCTGGCCAGGGGCTCGAACAACATTCAGTACTTC. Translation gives CASSLARGSNNIQYF.

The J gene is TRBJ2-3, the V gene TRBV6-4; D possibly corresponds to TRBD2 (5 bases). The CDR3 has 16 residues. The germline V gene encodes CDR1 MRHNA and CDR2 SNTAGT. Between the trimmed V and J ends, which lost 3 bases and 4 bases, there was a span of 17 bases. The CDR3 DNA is TGTGCCAGCAGTGAAAGCCCGGACGGAGGAGCAGATACGCAGTATTTT. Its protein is CASSESPDGGADTQYF.

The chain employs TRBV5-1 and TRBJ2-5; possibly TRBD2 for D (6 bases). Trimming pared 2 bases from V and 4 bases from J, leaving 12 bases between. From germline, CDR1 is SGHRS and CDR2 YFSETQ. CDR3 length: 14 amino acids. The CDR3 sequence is CASSLGTSGETQYF. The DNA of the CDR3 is TGCGCCAGCAGCTTAGGGACTTCCGGAGAGACCCAGTACTTC.

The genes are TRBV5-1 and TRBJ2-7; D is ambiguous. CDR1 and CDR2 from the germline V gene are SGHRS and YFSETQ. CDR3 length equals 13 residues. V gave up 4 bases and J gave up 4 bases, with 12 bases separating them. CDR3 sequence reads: CASSPDSSYEQYF. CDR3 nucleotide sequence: TGCGCCAGCAGCCCCGATAGTTCGTACGAGCAGTACTTC.

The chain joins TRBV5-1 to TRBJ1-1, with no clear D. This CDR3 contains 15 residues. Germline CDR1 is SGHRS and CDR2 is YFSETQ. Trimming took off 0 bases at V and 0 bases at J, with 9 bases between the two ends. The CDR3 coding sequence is TGCGCCAGCAGCTTGGATGGCGGGATGAACACTGAAGCTTTCTTT. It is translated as CASSLDGGMNTEAFF.

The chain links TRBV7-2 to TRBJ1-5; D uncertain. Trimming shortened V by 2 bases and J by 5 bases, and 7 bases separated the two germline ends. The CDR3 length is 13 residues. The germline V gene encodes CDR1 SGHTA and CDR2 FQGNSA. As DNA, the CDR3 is TGTGCCAGCAGCTTAAAAAGCTATCAGCCCCAGCATTTT. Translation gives CASSLKSYQPQHF.

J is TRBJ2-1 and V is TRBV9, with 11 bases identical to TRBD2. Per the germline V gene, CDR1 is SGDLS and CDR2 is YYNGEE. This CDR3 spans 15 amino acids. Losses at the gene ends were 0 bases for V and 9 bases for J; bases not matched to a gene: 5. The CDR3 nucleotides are TGTGCCAGCAGCGTAGTTGGTAGCGGGAGGGTTGAGCAGTTCTTC. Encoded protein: CASSVVGSGRVEQFF.

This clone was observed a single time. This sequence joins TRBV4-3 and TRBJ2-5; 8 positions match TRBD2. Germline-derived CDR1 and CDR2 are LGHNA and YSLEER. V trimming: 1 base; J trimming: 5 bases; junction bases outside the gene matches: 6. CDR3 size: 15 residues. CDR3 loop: CASSQVRSGGETQYF. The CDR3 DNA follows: TGCGCCAGCAGCCAAGTAAGGTCGGGAGGGGAGACCCAGTACTTC.

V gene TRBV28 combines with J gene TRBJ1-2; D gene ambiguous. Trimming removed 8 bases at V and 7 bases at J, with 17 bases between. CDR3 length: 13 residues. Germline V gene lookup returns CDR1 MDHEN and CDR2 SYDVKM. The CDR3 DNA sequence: TGTGCCAGCTCCCCACCTCGGGTACGTGGCTACACCTTC. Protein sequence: CASSPPRVRGYTF.

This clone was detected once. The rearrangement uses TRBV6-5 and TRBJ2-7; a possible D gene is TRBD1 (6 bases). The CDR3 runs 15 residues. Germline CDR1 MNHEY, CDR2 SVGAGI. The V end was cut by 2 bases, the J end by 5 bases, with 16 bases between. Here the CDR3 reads CASSYGLLNRDEQYF. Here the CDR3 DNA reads TGTGCCAGCAGTTACGGTCTCCTAAACAGGGACGAGCAGTACTTC.

CDR3 protein: CASSPEALAGQETQYF. CDR3 in DNA: TGTGCCAGCAGTCCCGAAGCCCTAGCGGGGCAAGAGACCCAGTACTTC. The V and J genes are TRBV28 and TRBJ2-5; TRBD2 matches at 9 bases. The CDR3 length is 16 residues. Germline assignment: CDR1 MDHEN and CDR2 SYDVKM. V lost 5 bases, J lost 2 bases, and 9 bases stayed unmatched.

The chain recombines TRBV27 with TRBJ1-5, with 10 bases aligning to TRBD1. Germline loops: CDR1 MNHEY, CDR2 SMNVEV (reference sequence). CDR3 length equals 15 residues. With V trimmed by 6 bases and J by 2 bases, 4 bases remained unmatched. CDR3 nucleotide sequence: TGTGCCAGCAGCCATGGACAGGGGGGCAATCAGCCCCAGCATTTT. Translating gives CASSHGQGGNQPQHF.

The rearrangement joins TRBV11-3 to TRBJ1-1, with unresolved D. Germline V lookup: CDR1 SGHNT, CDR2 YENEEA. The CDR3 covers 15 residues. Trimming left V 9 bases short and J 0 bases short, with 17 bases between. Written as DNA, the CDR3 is TGTGCCAGTAGAAAAATGGGGAGCTTGAACACTGAAGCTTTCTTT. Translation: CASRKMGSLNTEAFF.

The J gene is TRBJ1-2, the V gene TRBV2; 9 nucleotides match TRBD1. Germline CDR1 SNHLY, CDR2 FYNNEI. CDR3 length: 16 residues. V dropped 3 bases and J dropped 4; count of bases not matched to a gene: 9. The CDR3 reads CASSDLGTGIAYGYTF. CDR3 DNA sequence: TGTGCCAGCAGTGACCTTGGGACAGGGATCGCCTATGGCTACACCTTC.

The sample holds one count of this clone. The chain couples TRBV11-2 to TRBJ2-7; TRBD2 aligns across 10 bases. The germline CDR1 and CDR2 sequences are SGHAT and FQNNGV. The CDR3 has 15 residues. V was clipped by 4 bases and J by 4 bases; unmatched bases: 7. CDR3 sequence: CASSSRRTSGYEQYF. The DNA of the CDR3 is TGTGCCAGCAGCTCCCGGCGGACTAGCGGATACGAGCAGTACTTC. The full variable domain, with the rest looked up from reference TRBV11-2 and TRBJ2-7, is EAGVAQSPRYKIIEKRQSVAFWCNPISGHATLYWYQQILGQGPKLLIQFQNNGVVDDSQLPKDRFSAERLKGVDSTLKIQPAKLEDSAVYLCASSSRRTSGYEQYFGPGTRLTVT.

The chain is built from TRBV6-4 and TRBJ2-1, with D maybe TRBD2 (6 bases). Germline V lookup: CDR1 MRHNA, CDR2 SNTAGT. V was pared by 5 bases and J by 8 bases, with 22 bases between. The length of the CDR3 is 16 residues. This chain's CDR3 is CASSPRGEAPSDEQFF. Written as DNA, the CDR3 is TGTGCCAGCAGTCCACGAGGGGAGGCCCCTTCGGATGAGCAGTTCTTC.